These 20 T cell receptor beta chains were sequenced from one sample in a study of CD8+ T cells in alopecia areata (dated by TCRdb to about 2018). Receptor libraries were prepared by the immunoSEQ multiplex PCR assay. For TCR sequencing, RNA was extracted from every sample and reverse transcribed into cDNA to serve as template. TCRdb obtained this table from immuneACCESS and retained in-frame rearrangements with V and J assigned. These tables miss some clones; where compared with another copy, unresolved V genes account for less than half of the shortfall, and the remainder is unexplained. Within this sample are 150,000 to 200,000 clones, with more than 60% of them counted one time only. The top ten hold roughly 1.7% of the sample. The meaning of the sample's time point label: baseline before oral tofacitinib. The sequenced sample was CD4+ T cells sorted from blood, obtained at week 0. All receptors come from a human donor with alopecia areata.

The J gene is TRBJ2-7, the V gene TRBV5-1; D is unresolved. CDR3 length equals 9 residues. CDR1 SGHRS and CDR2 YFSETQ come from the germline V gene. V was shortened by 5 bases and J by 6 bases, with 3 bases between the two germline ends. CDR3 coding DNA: TGCGCCAGCAGAGCCGAGCAGTACTTC. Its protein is CASRAEQYF.

The DNA of the CDR3 is TGTGCCAGCAGCCAAGCGGGCAGGATGACGGTGCCCGAGCAGTACTTC. Translation: CASSQAGRMTVPEQYF. The genes are TRBV4-2 and TRBJ2-7; D unresolved. Trimming took off 1 base at V and 6 bases at J, with 19 bases between the two ends. The CDR3 length is 16 residues. From germline, CDR1 is LGHNA and CDR2 YNFKEQ.

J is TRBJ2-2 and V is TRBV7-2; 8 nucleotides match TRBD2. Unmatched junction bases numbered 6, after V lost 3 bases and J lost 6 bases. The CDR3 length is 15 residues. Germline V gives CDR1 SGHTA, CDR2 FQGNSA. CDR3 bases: TGTGCCAGCAGCTTCGGGGGGGCGGCCTCCGGGGAGCTGTTTTTT. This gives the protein CASSFGGAASGELFF.

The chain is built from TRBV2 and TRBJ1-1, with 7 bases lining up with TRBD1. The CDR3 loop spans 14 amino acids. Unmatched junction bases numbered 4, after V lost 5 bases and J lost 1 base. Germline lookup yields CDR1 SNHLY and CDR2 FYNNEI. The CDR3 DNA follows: TGTGCCAGCAGTCTTGACAGGGCGAACACTGAAGCTTTCTTT. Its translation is CASSLDRANTEAFF.

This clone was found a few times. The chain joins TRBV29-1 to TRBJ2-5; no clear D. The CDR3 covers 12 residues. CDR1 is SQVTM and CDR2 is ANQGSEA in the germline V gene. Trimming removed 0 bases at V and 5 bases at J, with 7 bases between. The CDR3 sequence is CSVEDSTETQYF. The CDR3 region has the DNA TGCAGCGTTGAAGATAGCACGGAGACCCAGTACTTC.

The CDR3 reads CAWSAQLWIATNEKLFF. Here the CDR3 DNA reads TGTGCCTGGAGTGCCCAGTTATGGATTGCAACTAATGAAAAACTGTTTTTT. The chain employs TRBV30 and TRBJ1-4; D gene unclear. Germline V gene data show CDR1 as GTSNPN and CDR2 as SVGIG (reference sequence). Trimming left V 1 base short and J 0 bases short, with 15 bases between. The CDR3 covers 17 residues.

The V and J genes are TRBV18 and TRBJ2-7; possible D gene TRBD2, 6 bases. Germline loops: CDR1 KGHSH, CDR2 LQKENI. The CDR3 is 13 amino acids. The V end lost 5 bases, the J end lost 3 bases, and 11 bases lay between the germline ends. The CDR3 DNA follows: TGTGCCAGCTCAGACATCGGGGGCTACGAGCAGTACTTC. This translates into CASSDIGGYEQYF.

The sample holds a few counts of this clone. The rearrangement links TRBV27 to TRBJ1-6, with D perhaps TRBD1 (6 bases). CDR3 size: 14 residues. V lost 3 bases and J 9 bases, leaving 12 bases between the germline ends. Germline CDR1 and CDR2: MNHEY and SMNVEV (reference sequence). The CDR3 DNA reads TGTGCCAGCAGTTTTGGGGGGCGCAGTTCACCCCTCCACTTT. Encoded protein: CASSFGGRSSPLHF.

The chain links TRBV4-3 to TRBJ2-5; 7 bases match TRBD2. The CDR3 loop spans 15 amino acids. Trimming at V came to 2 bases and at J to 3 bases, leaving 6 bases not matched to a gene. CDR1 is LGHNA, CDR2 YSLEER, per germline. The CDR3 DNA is TGCGCCAGCAGCCAAAATCTAGCGGTGGAAGAGACCCAGTACTTC. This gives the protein CASSQNLAVEETQYF.

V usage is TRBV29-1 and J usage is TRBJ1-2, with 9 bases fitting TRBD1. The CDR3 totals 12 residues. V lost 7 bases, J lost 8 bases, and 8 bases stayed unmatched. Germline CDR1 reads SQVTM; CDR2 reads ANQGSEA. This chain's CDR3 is CSAQGDRDGYTF. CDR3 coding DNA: TGCAGCGCCCAAGGGGACAGGGACGGCTACACCTTC. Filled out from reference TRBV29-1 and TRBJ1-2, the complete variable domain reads SAVISQKPSRDICQRGTSLTIQCQVDSQVTMMFWYRQQPGQSLTLIATANQGSEATYESGFVIDKFPISRPNLTFSTLTVSNMSPEDSSIYLCSAQGDRDGYTFGSGTRLTVV.

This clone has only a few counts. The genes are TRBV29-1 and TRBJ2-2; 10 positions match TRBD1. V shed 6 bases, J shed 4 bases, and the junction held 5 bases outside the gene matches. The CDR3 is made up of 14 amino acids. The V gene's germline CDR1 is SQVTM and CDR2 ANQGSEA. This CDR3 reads CSVKGQGITGELFF. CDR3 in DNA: TGCAGCGTGAAGGGACAGGGGATCACCGGGGAGCTGTTTTTT.

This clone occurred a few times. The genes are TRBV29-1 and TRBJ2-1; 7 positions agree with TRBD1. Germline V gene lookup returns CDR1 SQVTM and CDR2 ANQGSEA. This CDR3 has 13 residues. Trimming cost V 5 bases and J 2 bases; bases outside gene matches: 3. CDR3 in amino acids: CSVSQGTYNEQFF. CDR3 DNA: TGCAGCGTTTCACAGGGGACCTACAATGAGCAGTTCTTC.

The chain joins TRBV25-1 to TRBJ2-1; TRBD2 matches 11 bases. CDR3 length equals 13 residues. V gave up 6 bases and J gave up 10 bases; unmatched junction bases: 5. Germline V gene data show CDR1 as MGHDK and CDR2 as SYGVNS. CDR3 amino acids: CASRGLAVREQFF. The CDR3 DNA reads TGTGCCAGCAGGGGACTAGCGGTGAGGGAGCAGTTCTTC.

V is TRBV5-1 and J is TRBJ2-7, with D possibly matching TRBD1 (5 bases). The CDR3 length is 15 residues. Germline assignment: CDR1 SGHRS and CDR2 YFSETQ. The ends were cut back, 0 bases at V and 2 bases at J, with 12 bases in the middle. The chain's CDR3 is CASSLEATDPYEQYF. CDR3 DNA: TGCGCCAGCAGCTTGGAGGCGACAGACCCCTACGAGCAGTACTTC.

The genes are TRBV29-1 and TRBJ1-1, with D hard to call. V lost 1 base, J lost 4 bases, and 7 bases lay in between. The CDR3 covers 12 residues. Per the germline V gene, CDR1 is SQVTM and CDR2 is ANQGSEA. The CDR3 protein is CSVEGDGTEAFF. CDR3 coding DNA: TGCAGCGTTGAAGGGGATGGCACTGAAGCTTTCTTT.

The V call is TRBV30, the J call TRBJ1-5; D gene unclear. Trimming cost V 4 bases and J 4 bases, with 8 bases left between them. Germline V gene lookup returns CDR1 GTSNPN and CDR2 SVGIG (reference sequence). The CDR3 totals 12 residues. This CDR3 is CAWNDGNQPQHF. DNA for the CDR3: TGTGCCTGGAATGACGGGAATCAGCCCCAGCATTTT. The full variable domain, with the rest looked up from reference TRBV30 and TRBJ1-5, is SQTIHQWPATLVQPVGSPLSLECTVEGTSNPNLYWYRQAAGRGLQLLFYSVGIGQISSEVPQNLSASRPQDRQFILSSKKLLLSDSGFYLCAWNDGNQPQHFGDGTRLSIL.

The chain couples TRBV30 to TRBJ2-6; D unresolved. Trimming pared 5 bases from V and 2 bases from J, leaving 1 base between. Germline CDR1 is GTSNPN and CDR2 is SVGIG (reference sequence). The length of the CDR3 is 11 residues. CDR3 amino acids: CAWAGANVLTF. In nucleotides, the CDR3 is TGTGCCTGGGCTGGGGCCAACGTCCTGACTTTC.

As DNA, the CDR3 is TGTGCCAGCAGCGTAGGGGGACAGCCCGGAAACACCATATATTTT. This sequence encodes CASSVGGQPGNTIYF. The chain links TRBV9 to TRBJ1-3; 7 nucleotides match TRBD1. The CDR3 sequence is 15 residues long. Trimming cost V 0 bases and J 4 bases; bases outside gene matches: 4. CDR1 and CDR2 from the germline V gene are SGDLS and YYNGEE.

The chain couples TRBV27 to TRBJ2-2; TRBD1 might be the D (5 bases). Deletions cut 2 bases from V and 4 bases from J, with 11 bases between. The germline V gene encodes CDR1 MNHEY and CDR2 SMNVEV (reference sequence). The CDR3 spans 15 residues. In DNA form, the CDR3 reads TGTGCCAGCAGTTTAAGGGGTCTGGGCACCGGGGAGCTGTTTTTT. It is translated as CASSLRGLGTGELFF.

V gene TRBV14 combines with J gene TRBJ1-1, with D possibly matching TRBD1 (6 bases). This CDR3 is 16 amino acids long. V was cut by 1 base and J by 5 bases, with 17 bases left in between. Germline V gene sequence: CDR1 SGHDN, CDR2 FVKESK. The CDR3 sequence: CASSQVWQGRRTEAFF. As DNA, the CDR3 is TGTGCCAGCAGCCAAGTATGGCAGGGGCGAAGAACTGAAGCTTTCTTT.